A single sample gave rise to the 16 T cell receptor beta chains below, sequenced in a study of control samples from healthy donors and cancer patients. TCRdb keeps only in-frame clones here, not all; method: immunoSEQ multiplex PCR. The sample contains 90,000 or so clones, approximately 88% of which appear only once. The sample taken for sequencing was PBMCs. The receptor set was obtained from a woman aged 45-65 years with colorectal cancer.

The V and J genes are TRBV19 and TRBJ2-5, with 9 bases identical to TRBD1. The length of the CDR3 is 15 residues. Germline-derived CDR1 and CDR2 are LNHDA and SQIVND (reference sequence). V shed 8 bases, J shed 4 bases, and the junction held 11 bases outside the gene matches. The CDR3, as DNA: TGTGCCAGTTCTCCGACAGGGGGGGTAGGAGAGACCCAGTACTTC. This encodes CASSPTGGVGETQYF. Full variable domain (rest looked up from reference TRBV19 and TRBJ2-5): DGGITQSPKYLFRKEGQNVTLSCEQNLNHDAMYWYRQDPGQGLRLIYYSQIVNDFQKGDIAEGYSVSREKKESFPLTVTSAQKNPTAFYLCASSPTGGVGETQYFGPGTRLLVL.

This clone has only a few counts. The chain recombines TRBV5-6 with TRBJ1-3, with 10 bases identical to TRBD1. From germline, CDR1 is SGHDT and CDR2 YYEEEE. Losses at the gene ends were 1 base for V and 4 bases for J; bases not matched to a gene: 5. The CDR3 is 16 residues long. CDR3: CASSLRGQGTGNTIYF. The CDR3 DNA is TGTGCCAGCAGCTTGCGGGGACAGGGGACCGGAAACACCATATATTTT.

The rearrangement links TRBV7-2 to TRBJ1-5, with 8 bases matching TRBD1. Unmatched junction bases numbered 7, after V lost 2 bases and J lost 1 base. The CDR3 is made up of 17 amino acids. Germline assignment: CDR1 SGHTA and CDR2 FQGNSA. CDR3 loop: CASSLRGQAGSNQPQHF. In DNA form, the CDR3 reads TGTGCCAGCAGCTTAAGGGGACAGGCGGGCAGCAATCAGCCCCAGCATTTT.

This clone appeared a few times. This chain links TRBV30 with TRBJ2-7; D remains ambiguous. This CDR3 spans 11 amino acids. The germline CDR1 and CDR2 sequences are GTSNPN and SVGIG (reference sequence). V shed 0 bases and J shed 5 bases, with 5 bases lying between them. In nucleotides, the CDR3 is TGTGCCTGGAGTGTAAACGACGAGCAGTACGTC. Protein sequence: CAWSVNDEQYV.

The chain recombines TRBV29-1 with TRBJ2-5; 9 nucleotides agree with TRBD2. The CDR3 loop spans 16 amino acids. Germline-derived CDR1 and CDR2 are SQVTM and ANQGSEA. V gave up 4 bases and J gave up 2 bases; unmatched junction bases: 11. The CDR3 DNA reads as TGCAGCGTTGGGAGGCGAGCGGGGGGACCTCAAGAGACCCAGTACTTC. It specifies CSVGRRAGGPQETQYF.

The chain has TRBV5-1 and TRBJ1-5, with D possibly TRBD1 on 5 matching bases. V lost 0 bases and J 8 bases, leaving 15 bases between the germline ends. The germline V gene has CDR1 SGHRS and CDR2 YFSETQ. The CDR3 contains 15 residues. The chain's CDR3 is CASSLVGRSEEPQHF. DNA of the CDR3: TGCGCCAGCAGCTTGGTGGGACGGAGTGAAGAGCCCCAGCATTTT.

This clone occurred once. V gene TRBV2 combines with J gene TRBJ1-6; D not resolved. V gave up 0 bases and J gave up 10 bases, with 19 bases separating them. Germline V gene lookup returns CDR1 SNHLY and CDR2 FYNNEI. CDR3 size: 17 residues. DNA for the CDR3: TGTGCCAGCAGTGAAGCGCTTAACATGGGAAAAGACTCACCCCTCCACTTT. It codes for CASSEALNMGKDSPLHF.

This clone is labeled medium-sized. The CDR3 DNA is TGTGCCAGTACCTCGACTGGAAACACCATATATTTT. Amino acids: CASTSTGNTIYF. The rearrangement uses TRBV19 and TRBJ1-3; D uncertain. Germline CDR1 is LNHDA and CDR2 is SQIVND (reference sequence). V gave up 7 bases and J gave up 2 bases, with 6 bases separating them. This CDR3 has 12 residues.

Only a few counts were recorded for this clone. The chain combines TRBV18 with TRBJ2-1, with D perhaps matching TRBD2 (6 bases). Germline V gives CDR1 KGHSH, CDR2 LQKENI. The ends were cut back, 5 bases at V and 0 bases at J, with 8 bases in the middle. This CDR3 spans 14 amino acids. In nucleotides, the CDR3 is TGTGCCAGCTCAGCGGGACCCTCCTACAATGAGCAGTTCTTC. Residues: CASSAGPSYNEQFF. Full variable domain (remainder filled in from reference TRBV18 and TRBJ2-1): NAGVMQNPRHLVRRRGQEARLRCSPMKGHSHVYWYRQLPEEGLKFMVYLQKENIIDESGMPKERFSAEFPKEGPSILRIQQVVRGDSAAYFCASSAGPSYNEQFFGPGTRLTVL.

This chain's CDR3 is CASRQTGAEQYV. For the CDR3, the DNA is TGTGCCAGCAGGCAAACAGGGGCCGAGCAGTACGTC. J is TRBJ2-7 and V is TRBV2; 7 bases line up with TRBD1. Germline assignment: CDR1 SNHLY and CDR2 FYNNEI. The trim removed 6 bases at V and 6 bases at J, leaving 5 bases unmatched. This CDR3 spans 12 amino acids.

The CDR3, as DNA: TGTGCCAGCAGTCCGGGACTCTCCACCGGGGAGCTGTTTTTT. This codes for CASSPGLSTGELFF. The genes are TRBV28 and TRBJ2-2, with D perhaps TRBD2 (6 bases). The CDR3 sequence is 14 residues long. Germline CDR1 is MDHEN and CDR2 is SYDVKM. Trimming pared 5 bases from V and 4 bases from J, leaving 11 bases between. The whole variable domain, remainder taken from reference TRBV28 and TRBJ2-2, is DVKVTQSSRYLVKRTGEKVFLECVQDMDHENMFWYRQDPGLGLRLIYFSYDVKMKEKGDIPEGYSVSREKKERFSLILESASTNQTSMYLCASSPGLSTGELFFGEGSRLTVL.

This chain uses TRBV7-2 with TRBJ1-2; no reliable D call. Germline CDR1 is SGHTA and CDR2 is FQGNSA. The CDR3 spans 14 residues. Trimming took 4 bases from V and 4 from J, leaving 13 bases between them. The CDR3 DNA reads TGTGCCAGCAGCTCTACGGGGAGTGCCTATGGCTACACCTTC. Translated, it gives CASSSTGSAYGYTF.

This chain connects TRBV27 to TRBJ2-7, with TRBD1 matching over 9 bases. The CDR3 is 14 residues long. The V and J ends lost 6 bases and 0 bases, in that order; junction bases with no gene match: 3. The germline gives CDR1 MNHEY, CDR2 SMNVEV (reference sequence). The CDR3 DNA is TGTGCCAGCAGACGGGACAGGGACTCCTACGAGCAGTACGTC. This sequence encodes CASRRDRDSYEQYV.

This chain uses TRBV4-1 with TRBJ2-1; 9 nucleotides align to TRBD2. Germline values: CDR1 MGHRA, CDR2 YSYEKL. There are 17 residues in the CDR3. The V segment lost 0 bases and the J segment 8 bases; nucleotides outside the gene matches: 11. This CDR3 reads CASSQDGGGGGMDEQFF. The CDR3 DNA is TGCGCCAGCAGCCAAGACGGCGGCGGGGGGGGGATGGATGAGCAGTTCTTC.

The chain links TRBV29-1 to TRBJ1-2; 7 nucleotides match TRBD1. V lost 3 bases to trimming and J lost 5 bases; unmatched junction nucleotides: 6. The CDR3 is 13 residues long. The V gene's germline CDR1 is SQVTM and CDR2 ANQGSEA. CDR3 DNA sequence: TGCAGCGTTGAGGAGGGGGCGCGGTATGGCTACACCTTC. Its protein is CSVEEGARYGYTF.

The chain is built from TRBV6-5 and TRBJ2-5; the D is unclear. Germline loops: CDR1 MNHEY, CDR2 SVGAGI. CDR3 length equals 15 residues. V was pared by 5 bases and J by 1 base, with 14 bases between. The CDR3 DNA is TGTGCCAGCAGTCGACTCCTGGGCCTCCAAGAGACCCAGTACTTC. This sequence encodes CASSRLLGLQETQYF.